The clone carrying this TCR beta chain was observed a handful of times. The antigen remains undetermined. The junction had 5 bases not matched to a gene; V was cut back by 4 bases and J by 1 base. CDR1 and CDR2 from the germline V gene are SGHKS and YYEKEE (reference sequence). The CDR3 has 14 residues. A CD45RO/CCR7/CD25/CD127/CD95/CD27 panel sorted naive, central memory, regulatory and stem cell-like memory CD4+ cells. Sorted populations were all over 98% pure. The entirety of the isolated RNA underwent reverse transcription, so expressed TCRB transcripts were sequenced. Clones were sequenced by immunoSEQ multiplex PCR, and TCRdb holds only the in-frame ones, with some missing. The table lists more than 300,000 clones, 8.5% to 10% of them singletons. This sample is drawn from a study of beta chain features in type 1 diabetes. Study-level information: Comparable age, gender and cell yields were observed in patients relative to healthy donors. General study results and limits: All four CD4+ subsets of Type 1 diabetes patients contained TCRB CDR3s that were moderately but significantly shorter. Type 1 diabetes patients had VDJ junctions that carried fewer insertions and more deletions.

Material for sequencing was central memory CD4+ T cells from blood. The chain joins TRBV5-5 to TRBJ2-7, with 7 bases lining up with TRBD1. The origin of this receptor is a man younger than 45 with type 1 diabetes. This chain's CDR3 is CASSTSGQSYEQYF. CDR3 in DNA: TGTGCCAGCAGCACGTCGGGACAGTCCTACGAGCAGTACTTC. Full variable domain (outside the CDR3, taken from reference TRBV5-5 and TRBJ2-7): DAGVTQSPTHLIKTRGQQVTLRCSPISGHKSVSWYQQVLGQGPQFIFQYYEKEERGRGNFPDRFSARQFPNYSSELNVNALLLGDSALYLCASSTSGQSYEQYFGPGTRLTVT.